These 18 T cell receptor beta chains were sequenced from one sample in a study of cytomegalovirus exposure and HLA in healthy donors (dated by TCRdb to 2015 to 2018). The library was built by means of the immunoSEQ multiplex PCR assay. The multiplex PCR relied on a mix of 60 forward primers for TCR Vbeta segments and 13 reverse primers for TCR Jbeta segments. Sourced from immuneACCESS, this table was stored by TCRdb with only in-frame sequences that have V and J called. A share of the clones is absent; for the studies checked, an unresolved V gene accounts for under half, and the remainder has no known explanation. This sample is represented by approximately 240,000 clones; 82% of them were singletons. The ten largest clones represent roughly 5% of the sample. The sample taken for sequencing was PBMCs. These receptors originate from a woman aged 40 to 49 in good health and CMV-seropositive.

V gene TRBV30 combines with J gene TRBJ1-4; tentatively, D is TRBD1 (6 bases). The germline gives CDR1 GTSNPN, CDR2 SVGIG (reference sequence). The CDR3 consists of 14 residues. V gave up 8 bases and J gave up 8 bases, with 21 bases separating them. CDR3 residues: CASPKDRATEKLFF. The CDR3 nucleotides read TGTGCCAGCCCCAAGGACAGAGCTACGGAAAAACTGTTTTTT.

This clone was picked up one time. The chain joins TRBV6-5 to TRBJ1-2; TRBD1 is a possible D gene (6 bases). CDR1 is MNHEY and CDR2 is SVGAGI in the germline V gene. The CDR3 sequence is 13 residues long. Between the trimmed V and J ends, which lost 2 bases and 8 bases, there was a span of 12 bases. The CDR3 DNA follows: TGTGCCAGCAGTTACGCCGACAGGCCCGGCTACACCTTC. Its translation: CASSYADRPGYTF.

This chain connects TRBV27 to TRBJ2-2; D unresolved. Trimming took off 0 bases at V and 7 bases at J, with 9 bases between the two ends. The germline V gene has CDR1 MNHEY and CDR2 SMNVEV (reference sequence). This CDR3 contains 14 residues. CDR3 sequence (DNA): TGTGCCAGCAGTTTATCTGTTACTCTCGGGGAGCTGTTTTTT. Protein: CASSLSVTLGELFF.

The genes are TRBV28 and TRBJ1-1; a possible D gene is TRBD1 (5 bases). CDR1 and CDR2 (germline): MDHEN, SYDVKM. The V and J ends lost 5 bases and 7 bases respectively, with 11 bases between them. CDR3 length equals 12 residues. The CDR3: CASSTRQIEAFF. In DNA, the CDR3 is TGTGCCAGCAGTACCCGACAGATTGAAGCTTTCTTT.

This clone was seen more than once but under ten times. The genes are TRBV5-4 and TRBJ2-7; 9 bases align to TRBD1. The CDR3 runs 15 residues. The germline CDR1 and CDR2 sequences are SGHNT and YYREEE (reference sequence). The J segment lost 3 bases and the V segment lost 5 bases, leaving 9 bases of the junction unmatched. Here the CDR3 reads CASSPDRGANYEQYF. The CDR3 coding sequence is TGTGCCAGCAGTCCTGACAGGGGGGCAAACTACGAGCAGTACTTC.

The chain has TRBV7-9 and TRBJ2-7, with a possible D match to TRBD1 (6 bases). CDR1 is SEHNR, CDR2 FQNEAQ, per germline (reference sequence). The CDR3 contains 16 residues. The ends were cut back, 5 bases at V and 0 bases at J, with 17 bases in the middle. CDR3 coding DNA: TGTGCCAGCAGCCGCATCGGGACATCCAACTCCTACGAGCAGTACTTC. This codes for CASSRIGTSNSYEQYF.

The chain combines TRBV2 with TRBJ2-7; TRBD2 is a possible D gene (7 bases). CDR1 and CDR2 (germline): SNHLY, FYNNEI. Trimming removed 4 bases from V and 6 bases from J, with 13 bases in between. This CDR3 is 13 amino acids long. Here the CDR3 reads CASSGHREGEQYF. The DNA of the CDR3 is TGTGCCAGCAGTGGGCACAGGGAGGGCGAGCAGTACTTC.

The V gene is TRBV28, the J gene TRBJ1-2; TRBD1 matches 7 bases. CDR3 length equals 12 residues. Looked up from germline, CDR1 is MDHEN and CDR2 is SYDVKM. After removal of 5 bases from V and 8 bases from J, the junction contained 5 bases not matched to a gene. The DNA for the CDR3 is TGTGCCAGCAGTCCAGGACAGGAAGGCTACACCTTC. Residues: CASSPGQEGYTF.

The chain joins TRBV10-1 to TRBJ2-1, with 7 bases aligning to TRBD2. This CDR3 is 15 amino acids long. Germline-derived CDR1 and CDR2 are WNHNN and SYGVQD (reference sequence). Trimming at V came to 2 bases and at J to 6 bases, leaving 7 bases not matched to a gene. The CDR3 DNA follows: TGCGCCAGCAGTGAGGGTGCGGGAGTGGGCAATGAGCAGTTCTTC. This sequence encodes CASSEGAGVGNEQFF.

The genes are TRBV7-9 and TRBJ2-1, with no clear D. Trimming removed 5 bases from V and 8 bases from J, with 16 bases in between. Germline V gives CDR1 SEHNR, CDR2 FQNEAQ (reference sequence). The CDR3 covers 14 residues. The CDR3 DNA follows: TGTGCCAGCAGCCCCAGTTCTTACACCCATGAGCAGTTCTTC. Translating gives CASSPSSYTHEQFF.

This clone is a singleton in its sample. The chain carries TRBV9 and TRBJ2-3; the D is unclear. Germline lookup yields CDR1 SGDLS and CDR2 YYNGEE. Trimming stripped 4 bases from V and 4 bases from J, with 7 bases between. The CDR3 is 12 amino acids. The chain's CDR3 is CASSPEPDTQYF. Written as DNA, the CDR3 is TGTGCCAGCAGCCCCGAGCCAGATACGCAGTATTTT.

The sample holds a few counts of this clone. The gene calls are TRBV21-1 and TRBJ1-3. TRBV21-1 is given as a pseudogene. This CDR3 has 15 residues. CDR3 DNA sequence: TGTGCCAGCAGGTCGGGGAGCCTCTCTGGAAACACCATATATTTT. It translates to CASRSGSLSGNTIYF.

This clone has just a few counts. The genes are TRBV19 and TRBJ1-2, with a tentative D call TRBD1 (6 bases). Germline V gene data show CDR1 as LNHDA and CDR2 as SQIVND (reference sequence). V shed 7 bases and J shed 8 bases, with 23 bases lying between them. This CDR3 region has 15 residues. The DNA for the CDR3 is TGTGCCAGTACCAACCTGGGGCAGGGGAGTGAAGGCTACACCTTC. Amino acids: CASTNLGQGSEGYTF.

V and J are TRBV9 and TRBJ2-1; 10 bases fit TRBD2. Losses at the gene ends were 1 base for V and 4 bases for J; bases not matched to a gene: 2. Germline CDR1 and CDR2: SGDLS and YYNGEE. This CDR3 has 15 residues. The CDR3 sequence is CASSVTSGIYNEQFF. The DNA of the CDR3 is TGTGCCAGCAGCGTAACTAGCGGGATATACAATGAGCAGTTCTTC. The whole variable domain, remainder taken from reference TRBV9 and TRBJ2-1, is DSGVTQTPKHLITATGQRVTLRCSPRSGDLSVYWYQQSLDQGLQFLIQYYNGEERAKGNILERFSAQQFPDLHSELNLSSLELGDSALYFCASSVTSGIYNEQFFGPGTRLTVL.

This chain connects TRBV9 to TRBJ2-3, with 7 bases aligning to TRBD2. The CDR3 is 17 amino acids. Trimming cost V 0 bases and J 1 base; bases outside gene matches: 8. Germline V gene lookup returns CDR1 SGDLS and CDR2 YYNGEE. The DNA for the CDR3 is TGTGCCAGCAGCGTAGACGCTAGCGGTTGGGGCACAGATACGCAGTATTTT. It yields the protein CASSVDASGWGTDTQYF.

The rearrangement joins TRBV7-9 to TRBJ2-7; the match to TRBD1 covers 9 bases. V was pared by 1 base and J by 5 bases, with 3 bases of the junction left unmatched. CDR1 and CDR2 (germline): SEHNR, FQNEAQ (reference sequence). The CDR3 consists of 14 residues. The CDR3 region is CASSLGTGVNEQYF. Written as DNA, the CDR3 is TGTGCCAGCAGCTTAGGGACAGGGGTTAACGAGCAGTACTTC.

The V gene is TRBV11-3, the J gene TRBJ2-7; the match to TRBD2 covers 11 bases. Germline values: CDR1 SGHNT, CDR2 YENEEA. This CDR3 is 18 amino acids long. V lost 4 bases to trimming and J lost 2 bases; unmatched junction nucleotides: 13. CDR3 loop: CASSYSGRADFPTYEQYF. CDR3 DNA sequence: TGTGCCAGCAGCTATAGCGGGAGGGCCGATTTCCCAACCTACGAGCAGTACTTC.

Here the CDR3 reads CASRPAGGPPKNIQYF. The CDR3 region has the DNA TGTGCCAGCAGGCCAGCGGGGGGGCCTCCCAAAAACATTCAGTACTTC. This chain joins TRBV27 and TRBJ2-4; 10 nucleotides agree with TRBD2. With V trimmed by 6 bases and J by 2 bases, 7 bases remained unmatched. Germline V gene data show CDR1 as MNHEY and CDR2 as SMNVEV (reference sequence). The CDR3 covers 16 residues.